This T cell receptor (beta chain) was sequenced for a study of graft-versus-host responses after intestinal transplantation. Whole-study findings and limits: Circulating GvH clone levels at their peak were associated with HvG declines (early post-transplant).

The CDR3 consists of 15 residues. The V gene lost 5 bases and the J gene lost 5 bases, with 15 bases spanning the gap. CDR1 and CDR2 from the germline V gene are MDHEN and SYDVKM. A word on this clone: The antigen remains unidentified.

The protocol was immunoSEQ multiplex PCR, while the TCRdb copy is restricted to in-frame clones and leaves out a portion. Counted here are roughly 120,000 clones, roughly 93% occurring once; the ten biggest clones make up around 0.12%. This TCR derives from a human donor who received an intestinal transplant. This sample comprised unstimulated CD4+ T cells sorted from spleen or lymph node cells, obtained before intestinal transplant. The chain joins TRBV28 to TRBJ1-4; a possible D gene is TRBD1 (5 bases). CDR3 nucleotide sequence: TGTGCCAGCAGTATGACCCATAGGGGCAATGAAAAACTGTTTTTT. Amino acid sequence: CASSMTHRGNEKLFF.